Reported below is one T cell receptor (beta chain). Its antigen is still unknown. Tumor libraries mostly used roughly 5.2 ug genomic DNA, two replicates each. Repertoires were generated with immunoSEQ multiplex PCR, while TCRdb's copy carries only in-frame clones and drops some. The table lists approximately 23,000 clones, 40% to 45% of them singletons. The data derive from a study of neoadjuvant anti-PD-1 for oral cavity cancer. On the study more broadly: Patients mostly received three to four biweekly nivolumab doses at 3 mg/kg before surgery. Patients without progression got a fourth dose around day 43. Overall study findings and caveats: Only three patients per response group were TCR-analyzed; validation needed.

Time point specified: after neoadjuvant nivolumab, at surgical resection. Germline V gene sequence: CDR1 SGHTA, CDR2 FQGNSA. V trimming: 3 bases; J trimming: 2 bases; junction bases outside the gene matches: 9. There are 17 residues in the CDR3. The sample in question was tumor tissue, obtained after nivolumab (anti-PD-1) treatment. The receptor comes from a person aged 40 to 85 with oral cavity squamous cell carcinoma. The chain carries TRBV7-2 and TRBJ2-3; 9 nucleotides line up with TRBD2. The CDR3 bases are TGTGCCAGCAGCTTCCCCTGGGCTAGCGGGGTCACAGATACGCAGTATTTT. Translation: CASSFPWASGVTDTQYF.